One sample yielded the 10 T cell receptor beta chains listed below, sequenced in a study of Graves' ophthalmopathy and Graves' hyperthyroidism. Amplification from RNA transcripts yielded the TCR beta CDR3 regions. The first round was an RT-PCR with HTBI primers, and the second round was a multiplex PCR. TCRdb reprocessed the multiplex PCR reads with MiXCR, giving one entry per CDR3 protein. The data contain 300,000 to 400,000 distinct CDR3 sequences, under 20% of them singletons. Input material: peripheral blood. These receptors came from an adult man with Graves' ophthalmopathy.

In this sample, this clonotype turned up many times. The V call is TRBV6-5, the J call TRBJ2-7; D is perhaps TRBD2 (5 bases). Germline loops: CDR1 MNHEY, CDR2 SVGAGI. The length of the CDR3 is 15 residues. V lost 0 bases, J lost 0 bases, and 9 bases lay in between. The CDR3 DNA sequence: TGTGCCAGCAGTTACTCGCGGGCCTACTCCTACGAGCAGTACTTC. Protein sequence: CASSYSRAYSYEQYF.

This clonotype was recorded at least ten times. V gene TRBV11-1 combines with J gene TRBJ2-2; D possibly corresponds to TRBD2 (6 bases). This CDR3 is built from 19 residues. Trimming cost V 6 bases and J 5 bases, with 28 bases left between them. CDR1 SGHAT and CDR2 FQDESV come from the germline V gene (reference sequence). The CDR3 loop reads CASSSRVPGLLRRTGELFF. The CDR3 coding sequence is TGTGCCAGCAGTTCACGAGTCCCGGGACTCCTCAGGAGGACCGGGGAGCTGTTTTTT.

This clonotype was found many times. The chain is built from TRBV27 and TRBJ1-5; no definite D call. The CDR3 is 13 amino acids. Looked up from germline, CDR1 is MNHEY and CDR2 is SMNVEV (reference sequence). The V and J ends lost 5 bases and 9 bases respectively, with 14 bases between them. CDR3: CASSNPRRGPQHF. CDR3 in DNA: TGTGCCAGCAGTAATCCCCGAAGAGGGCCCCAGCATTTT.

This clonotype has ten or more counts. The CDR3 sequence is CASSKDSYGYTF. CDR3 DNA: TGCGCCAGCAGTAAGGACAGCTATGGCTACACCTTC. The chain couples TRBV10-2 to TRBJ1-2; a possible D gene is TRBD1 (6 bases). Per germline, CDR1 WSHSY and CDR2 SAAADI. V was clipped by 5 bases and J by 4 bases, with 8 bases between them. The length of the CDR3 is 12 residues.

This clonotype has ten or more counts. The chain links TRBV19 to TRBJ2-7, with TRBD2 as a possible D gene (5 bases). The germline gives CDR1 LNHDA, CDR2 SQIVND (reference sequence). The CDR3 covers 13 residues. V was cut by 7 bases and J by 6 bases, with 16 bases left in between. The CDR3 sequence: CASTTGGSAEQYF. The CDR3 nucleotides read TGTGCCAGTACCACGGGCGGGTCCGCCGAGCAGTACTTC.

This clonotype was seen repeatedly, ten times or more. V is TRBV30 and J is TRBJ1-2, with D tentatively TRBD1 (6 bases). There are 14 residues in the CDR3. V shed 4 bases and J shed 2 bases, with 14 bases lying between them. CDR1 and CDR2 (germline): GTSNPN, SVGIG (reference sequence). The CDR3 coding sequence is TGTGCCTGGATTTATACAGGGCGAAACTATGGCTACACCTTC. As protein: CAWIYTGRNYGYTF.

This clonotype was seen a few times. The chain uses TRBV18 and TRBJ1-1; unclear D gene. Germline values: CDR1 KGHSH, CDR2 LQKENI. The germline V and J ends were trimmed by 1 base and 5 bases, with 11 bases remaining between them. The CDR3 sequence is 14 residues long. This CDR3 is CASSPQGGKTEAFF. In nucleotides, the CDR3 is TGTGCCAGCTCACCACAGGGTGGTAAGACTGAAGCTTTCTTT.

This clonotype has a handful of counts. This chain connects TRBV11-2 to TRBJ2-5; 13 bases line up with TRBD2. Germline V gene data show CDR1 as SGHAT and CDR2 as FQNNGV. Trimming cost V 1 base and J 5 bases; bases outside gene matches: 4. The CDR3 is 16 residues long. CDR3 loop: CASSLGGTSGVETQYF. CDR3 bases: TGTGCCAGCAGCTTAGGTGGGACTAGCGGGGTTGAGACCCAGTACTTC.

This clonotype was counted ten times or more. The chain's CDR3 is CASSIDSFSNQPQHF. As DNA, the CDR3 is TGTGCCAGTAGTATCGACAGCTTTAGCAATCAGCCCCAGCATTTT. The chain joins TRBV19 to TRBJ1-5, with D perhaps TRBD1 (5 bases). Germline assignment: CDR1 LNHDA and CDR2 SQIVND (reference sequence). The ends were cut back, 3 bases at V and 0 bases at J, with 9 bases in the middle. This CDR3 spans 15 amino acids.

Turning to this clonotype: Possible read error: a much larger clone is one base away. The gene calls are TRBV5-1 and TRBJ1-1; no firm D call. The CDR3 extends over 15 amino acids. Germline V gene data show CDR1 as SGHRS and CDR2 as YFSETQ. The CDR3 region is CVSSPDPTALSEAFF. As DNA, the CDR3 is TGCGTCAGCAGCCCGGACCCTACCGCCCTCTCTGAAGCTTTCTTT.